These T cell receptor beta chains were read from a single sample in a study of PD-L1 blockade in urothelial cancer. Sequencing was performed with immunoSEQ multiplex PCR; in TCRdb, only in-frame clones are kept and a portion is missing. The repertoire holds over 35,000 clones, roughly 80% seen once, with 13% to 15% in the top ten. The specimen was PBMCs, collected around atezolizumab (anti-PD-L1) treatment. These receptors were collected from a man older than 75 with urothelial cancer. Both conserved end residues are part of each CDR3. D genes are given only for firm matches. Size is omitted from some rows. Given values are once, few, many or a class for expanded clones.

-,-,TRBJ2-2,TRBV15,CATSWPGQGLGGNTGELFF,TGTGCCACCAGTTGGCCGGGACAGGGACTAGGGGGGAACACCGGGGAGCTGTTTTTT
-,-,TRBJ2-6,TRBV6-1,CASSEGGLGANVLTF,TGTGCCAGCAGTGAAGGGGGGCTCGGGGCCAACGTCCTGACTTTC
-,-,TRBJ2-2,TRBV5-4,CASSLVPRGSSGELFF,TGTGCCAGCAGCTTGGTTCCCAGGGGTAGCTCCGGGGAGCTGTTTTTT
TRBD1,-,TRBJ1-2,TRBV10-3,CAISARTGDHYGYTF,TGTGCCATCAGTGCAAGGACAGGGGATCACTATGGCTACACCTTC
-,once,TRBJ1-2,TRBV11-2,CASSSTVNYGYTF,TGTGCCAGCAGCTCTACAGTCAACTATGGCTACACCTTC
-,-,TRBJ2-4,TRBV6-5,CASSQLTVAKNIQYF,TGTGCCAGCAGCCAGCTGACAGTAGCCAAAAACATTCAGTACTTC
-,-,TRBJ1-4,TRBV5-1,CASSFGQGKEKLFF,TGCGCCAGCAGCTTTGGTCAGGGAAAGGAAAAACTGTTTTTT
TRBD2,-,TRBJ2-1,TRBV29-1,CSVEVILAVKNEQFF,TGCAGCGTTGAAGTAATACTAGCGGTGAAAAATGAGCAGTTCTTC
TRBD1,-,TRBJ2-7,TRBV7-2,CASTLGGTGSYEQYF,TGTGCCAGCACCCTGGGGGGGACAGGGTCCTACGAGCAGTACTTC
-,few,TRBJ1-2,TRBV19,CASSISGRADYGYTF,TGTGCCAGTAGTATATCTGGCAGGGCTGATTATGGCTACACCTTC
TRBD2,once,TRBJ2-5,TRBV2,CASGGTSYETQYF,TGTGCCAGCGGGGGGACTAGCTACGAGACCCAGTACTTC
-,-,TRBJ2-6,TRBV7-2,CASSLGGGGANVLTF,TGTGCCAGCAGCTTAGGGGGCGGTGGGGCCAACGTCCTGACTTTC
TRBD2,few,TRBJ2-2,TRBV7-9,CASAGGANTGELFF,TGTGCCAGCGCGGGGGGAGCGAACACCGGGGAGCTGTTTTTT
TRBD1,-,TRBJ1-5,TRBV6-6,CASRAGGSNQPQHF,TGTGCCAGCAGAGCAGGGGGAAGCAATCAGCCCCAGCATTTT
-,-,TRBJ1-3,TRBV2,CASSAQRNTIYF,TGTGCCAGCAGTGCGCAGAGAAACACCATATATTTT
-,-,TRBJ1-5,TRBV19,CASSTQGMDQPQHF,TGTGCCAGTAGTACACAGGGAATGGATCAGCCCCAGCATTTT
-,-,TRBJ1-5,TRBV21-1,CASSTGTQDQPQHF,TGTGCCAGCAGCACCGGGACACAGGATCAGCCCCAGCATTTT
TRBD1,-,TRBJ1-1,TRBV19,CASSPRDRLYTEAFF,TGTGCCAGTAGTCCACGGGACAGACTTTACACTGAAGCTTTCTTT
TRBD1,few,TRBJ2-7,TRBV5-6,CASSPPTGAYEQYF,TGTGCCAGCAGCCCGCCGACAGGGGCCTACGAGCAGTACTTC
TRBD2,-,TRBJ2-1,TRBV5-1,CASSSGGYNEQFF,TGCGCCAGTTCTAGCGGGGGGTACAATGAGCAGTTCTTC
-,-,TRBJ1-1,TRBV5-1,CASSFGPPGTEAFF,TGCGCCAGCAGCTTTGGTCCTCCGGGCACTGAAGCTTTCTTT
TRBD1,-,TRBJ2-7,TRBV18,CASSPAGGHEQYF,TGTGCCAGCTCACCAGCAGGGGGCCACGAGCAGTACTTC
-,-,TRBJ2-5,TRBV5-6,CASSLAKETQYF,TGTGCCAGCAGCTTGGCAAAAGAGACCCAGTACTTC
TRBD1,-,TRBJ1-1,TRBV7-6,CASSLRTGANTEAFF,TGTGCCAGCAGCCTTCGGACAGGGGCGAACACTGAAGCTTTCTTT
TRBD1,-,TRBJ2-6,TRBV27,CASSLKQGATGANVLTF,TGTGCCAGCAGTTTGAAACAGGGGGCCACTGGGGCCAACGTCCTGACTTTC
TRBD2,few,TRBJ2-1,TRBV5-5,CASSLASRGAGVGSYNEQFF,TGTGCCAGCAGCTTGGCCAGCCGAGGGGCGGGAGTGGGCTCCTACAATGAGCAGTTCTTC
TRBD1,-,TRBJ2-1,TRBV18,CASSPQAGGGLTNEQFF,TGTGCCAGCTCACCACAGGCAGGGGGTGGACTTACGAATGAGCAGTTCTTC
TRBD2,-,TRBJ2-1,TRBV28,CASSLSGAGVSEQFF,TGTGCCAGCAGTTTATCCGGAGCGGGAGTGTCTGAGCAGTTCTTC
TRBD2,-,TRBJ2-3,TRBV7-9,CASSLVLSSGTSTDTQYF,TGTGCCAGCAGCTTAGTCCTTTCTAGCGGGACTAGCACAGATACGCAGTATTTT
TRBD2,-,TRBJ2-3,TRBV9,CASSVGPSGRTDTQYF,TGTGCCAGCAGCGTAGGGCCTAGCGGGAGAACAGATACGCAGTATTTT
-,-,TRBJ1-1,TRBV7-8,CASSLLAGNTEAFF,TGTGCCAGCAGCTTACTAGCCGGGAACACTGAAGCTTTCTTT
-,-,TRBJ2-7,TRBV12-5,CASGFPPSYEQYF,TGTGCTAGTGGTTTCCCTCCCTCCTACGAGCAGTACTTC
-,-,TRBJ2-7,TRBV20-1,CSVKSSYEQYF,TGCAGTGTCAAGAGCTCCTACGAGCAGTACTTC
TRBD1,-,TRBJ1-2,TRBV28,CASSPRQGGNYGYTF,TGTGCCAGCAGTCCCCGACAGGGTGGTAACTATGGCTATACCTTC
-,many,TRBJ1-2,TRBV27,CASRLKIQGNYGYTF,TGTGCCAGCCGACTAAAAATACAGGGAAACTATGGCTACACCTTC
TRBD2,-,TRBJ2-3,TRBV5-4,CASSPLLAGAATDTQYF,TGTGCCAGCAGCCCTCTACTAGCGGGAGCCGCCACAGATACGCAGTATTTT
-,-,TRBJ2-7,TRBV6-7,CASSYFQKESYEQYF,TGTGCCAGCAGTTATTTCCAGAAAGAAAGCTACGAGCAGTACTTC
-,once,TRBJ2-6,TRBV18,CASSPQMGSSGANVLTF,TGTGCCAGCTCACCACAGATGGGCAGCTCTGGGGCCAACGTCCTGACTTTC
TRBD2,once,TRBJ2-7,TRBV2,CASRGTSGSYEQYF,TGTGCCAGCAGGGGGACTAGCGGGAGTTACGAGCAGTACTTC
-,-,TRBJ1-1,TRBV15,CATSRDRQFRGTEAFF,TGTGCCACCAGCAGGGACCGACAGTTTCGGGGGACTGAAGCTTTCTTT
TRBD1,-,TRBJ2-2,TRBV18,CASSPLTGLNTGELFF,TGTGCCAGCTCACCCCTGACAGGGTTAAACACCGGGGAGCTGTTTTTT
-,-,TRBJ1-5,TRBV19,CATPASQGTYSNQPQHF,TGTGCCACCCCTGCCTCCCAGGGAACTTATAGCAATCAGCCCCAGCATTTT
-,-,TRBJ1-1,TRBV6-6,CASSLQGLPDTEAFF,TGTGCCAGCAGTCTTCAGGGCCTCCCTGACACTGAAGCTTTCTTT
-,-,TRBJ2-7,TRBV7-2,CASSFRGQALSYEQYF,TGTGCCAGCAGCTTTCGAGGACAAGCCCTCTCCTACGAGCAGTACTTC
-,-,TRBJ2-7,TRBV21-1,CASSSRPGLGVDEQYF,TGTGCCAGCAGCAGTCGCCCAGGGTTGGGCGTAGACGAGCAGTACTTC
TRBD1,-,TRBJ1-1,TRBV19,CADGTGNTEAFF,TGTGCCGACGGGACAGGGAACACTGAAGCTTTCTTT
TRBD2,-,TRBJ2-1,TRBV4-1,CASKRGRALDNEQFF,TGCGCCAGCAAACGGGGGAGGGCCCTCGACAATGAGCAGTTCTTC
TRBD1,-,TRBJ1-4,TRBV6-5,CASSYGTGRLEKLFF,TGTGCCAGCAGTTACGGGACAGGGAGATTAGAAAAACTGTTTTTT